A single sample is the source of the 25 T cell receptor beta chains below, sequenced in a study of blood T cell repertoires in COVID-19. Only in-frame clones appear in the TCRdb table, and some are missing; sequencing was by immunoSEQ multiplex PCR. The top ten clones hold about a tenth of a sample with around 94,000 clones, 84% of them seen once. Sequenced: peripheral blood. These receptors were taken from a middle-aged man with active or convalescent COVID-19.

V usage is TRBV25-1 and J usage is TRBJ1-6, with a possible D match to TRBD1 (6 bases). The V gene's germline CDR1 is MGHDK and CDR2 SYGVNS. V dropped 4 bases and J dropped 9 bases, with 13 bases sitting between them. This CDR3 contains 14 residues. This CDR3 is CASSATGWGSPLHF. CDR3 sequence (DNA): TGTGCCAGCAGTGCCACAGGGTGGGGTTCACCCCTCCACTTT. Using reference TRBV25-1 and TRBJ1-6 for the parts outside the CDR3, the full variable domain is EADIYQTPRYLVIGTGKKITLECSQTMGHDKMYWYQQDPGMELHLIHYSYGVNSTEKGDLSSESTVSRIRTEHFPLTLESARPSHTSQYLCASSATGWGSPLHFGNGTRLTVT.

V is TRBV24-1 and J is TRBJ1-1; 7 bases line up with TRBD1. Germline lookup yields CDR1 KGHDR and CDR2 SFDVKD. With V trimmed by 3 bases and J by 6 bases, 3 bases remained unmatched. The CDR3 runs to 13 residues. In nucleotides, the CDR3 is TGTGCCACCAGTGATGAAACAGGGGCTGAAGCTTTCTTT. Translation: CATSDETGAEAFF.

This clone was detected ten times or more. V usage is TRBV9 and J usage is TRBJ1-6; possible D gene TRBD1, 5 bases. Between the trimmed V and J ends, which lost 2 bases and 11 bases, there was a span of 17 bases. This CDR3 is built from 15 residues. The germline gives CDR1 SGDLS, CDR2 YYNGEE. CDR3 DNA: TGTGCCAGCAGCGTCGACAGCACTTCGCCTCCACCCCTCCACTTT. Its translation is CASSVDSTSPPPLHF.

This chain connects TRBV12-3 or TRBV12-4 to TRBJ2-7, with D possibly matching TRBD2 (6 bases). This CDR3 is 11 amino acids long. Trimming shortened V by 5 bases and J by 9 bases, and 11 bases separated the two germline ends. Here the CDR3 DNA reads TGTGCCAGCAGTCGGGACTTTGGGCAGTACTTC. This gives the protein CASSRDFGQYF.

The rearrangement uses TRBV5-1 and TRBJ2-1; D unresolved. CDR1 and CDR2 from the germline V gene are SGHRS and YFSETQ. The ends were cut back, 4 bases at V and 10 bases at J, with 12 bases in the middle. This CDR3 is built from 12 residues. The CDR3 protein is CASSPKPPEQFF. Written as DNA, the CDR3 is TGCGCCAGCAGCCCAAAGCCCCCGGAGCAGTTCTTC.

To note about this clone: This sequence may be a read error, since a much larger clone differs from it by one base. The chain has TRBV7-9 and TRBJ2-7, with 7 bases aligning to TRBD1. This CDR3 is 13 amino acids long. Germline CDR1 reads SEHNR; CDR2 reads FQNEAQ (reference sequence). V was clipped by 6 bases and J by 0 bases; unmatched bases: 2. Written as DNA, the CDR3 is TGTGCCAGCAGTTGGGACAGCTCCTACGAGCAGTACTTC. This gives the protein CASSWDSSYEQYF.

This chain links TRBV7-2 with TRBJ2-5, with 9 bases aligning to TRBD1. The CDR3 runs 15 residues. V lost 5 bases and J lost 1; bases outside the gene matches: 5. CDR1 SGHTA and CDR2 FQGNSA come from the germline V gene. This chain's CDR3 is CASSPTGQGQETQYF. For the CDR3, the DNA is TGTGCCAGCAGCCCGACGGGACAGGGCCAAGAGACCCAGTACTTC.

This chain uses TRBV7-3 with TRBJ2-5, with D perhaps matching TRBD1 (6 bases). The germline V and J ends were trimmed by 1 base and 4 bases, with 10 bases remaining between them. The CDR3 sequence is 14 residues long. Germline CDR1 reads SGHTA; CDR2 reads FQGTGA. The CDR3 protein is CASSLKGGRETQYF. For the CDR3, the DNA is TGTGCCAGCAGCTTAAAAGGGGGAAGAGAGACCCAGTACTTC.

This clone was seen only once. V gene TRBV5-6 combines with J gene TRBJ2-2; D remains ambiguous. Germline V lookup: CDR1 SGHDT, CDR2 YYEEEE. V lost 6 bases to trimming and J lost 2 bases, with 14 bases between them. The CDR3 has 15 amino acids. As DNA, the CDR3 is TGTGCCAGCACCTTTGGCGGCATCAACACCGGGGAGCTGTTTTTT. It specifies CASTFGGINTGELFF.

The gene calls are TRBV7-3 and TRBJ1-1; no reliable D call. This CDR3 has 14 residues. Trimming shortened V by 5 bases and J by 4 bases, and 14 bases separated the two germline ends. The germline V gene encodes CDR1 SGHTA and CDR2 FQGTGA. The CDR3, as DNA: TGTGCCAGCAGCGCCGAGGGCCGGTTCACTGAAGCTTTCTTT. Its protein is CASSAEGRFTEAFF.

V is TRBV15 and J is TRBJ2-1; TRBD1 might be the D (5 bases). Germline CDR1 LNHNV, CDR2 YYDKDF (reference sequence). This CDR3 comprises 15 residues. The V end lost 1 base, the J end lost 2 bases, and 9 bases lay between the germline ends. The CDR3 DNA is TGTGCCACCAGCAGAGGGGGCACAACCTACAATGAGCAGTTCTTC. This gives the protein CATSRGGTTYNEQFF.

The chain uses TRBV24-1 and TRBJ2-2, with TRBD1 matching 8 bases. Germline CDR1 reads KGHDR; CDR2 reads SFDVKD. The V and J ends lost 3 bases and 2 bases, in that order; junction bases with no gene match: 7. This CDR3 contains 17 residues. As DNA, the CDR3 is TGTGCCACCAGTGATGCCGCCGGGACAGGAAACACCGGGGAGCTGTTTTTT. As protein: CATSDAAGTGNTGELFF.

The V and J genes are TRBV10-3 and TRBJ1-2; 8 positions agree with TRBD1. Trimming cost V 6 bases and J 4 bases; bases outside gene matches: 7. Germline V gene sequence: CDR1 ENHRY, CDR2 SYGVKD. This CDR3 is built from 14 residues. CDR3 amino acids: CAISSTGEAYGYTF. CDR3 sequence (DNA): TGTGCCATCAGCTCGACAGGGGAGGCCTATGGCTACACCTTC.

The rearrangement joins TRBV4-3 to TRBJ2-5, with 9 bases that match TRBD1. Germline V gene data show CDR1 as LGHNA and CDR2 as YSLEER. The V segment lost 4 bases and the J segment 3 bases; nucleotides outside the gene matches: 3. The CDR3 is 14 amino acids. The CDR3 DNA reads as TGCGCCAGCAGCCGTCGGACAGGGGAAGAGACCCAGTACTTC. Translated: CASSRRTGEETQYF.

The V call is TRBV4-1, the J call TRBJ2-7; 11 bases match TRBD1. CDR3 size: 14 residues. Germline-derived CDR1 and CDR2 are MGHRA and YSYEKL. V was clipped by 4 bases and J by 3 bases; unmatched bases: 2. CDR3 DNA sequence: TGCGCCAGCAGCCCCGGGACAGGGGGCTACGAGCAGTACTTC. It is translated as CASSPGTGGYEQYF.

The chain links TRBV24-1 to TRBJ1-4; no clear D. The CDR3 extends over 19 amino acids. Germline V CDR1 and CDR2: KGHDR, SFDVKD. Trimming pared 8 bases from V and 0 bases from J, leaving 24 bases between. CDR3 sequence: CATISLFPGWGSTNEKLFF. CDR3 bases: TGTGCCACCATTTCTTTATTTCCGGGATGGGGATCAACTAATGAAAAACTGTTTTTT.

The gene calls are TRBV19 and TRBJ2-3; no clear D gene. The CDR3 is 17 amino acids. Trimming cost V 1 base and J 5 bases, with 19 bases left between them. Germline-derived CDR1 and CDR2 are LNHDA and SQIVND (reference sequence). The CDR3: CASSIVRQTGSLDTQYF. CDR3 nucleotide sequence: TGTGCCAGTAGTATAGTCAGACAAACTGGGTCCCTAGATACGCAGTATTTT.

The CDR3 loop is CASSITAGANVLTF. CDR3 in DNA: TGTGCCAGTAGTATCACAGCTGGGGCCAACGTCCTGACTTTC. V and J are TRBV19 and TRBJ2-6; D ambiguous. The CDR3 is 14 amino acids. Trimming shortened V by 3 bases and J by 2 bases, and 5 bases separated the two germline ends. Looked up from germline, CDR1 is LNHDA and CDR2 is SQIVND (reference sequence).

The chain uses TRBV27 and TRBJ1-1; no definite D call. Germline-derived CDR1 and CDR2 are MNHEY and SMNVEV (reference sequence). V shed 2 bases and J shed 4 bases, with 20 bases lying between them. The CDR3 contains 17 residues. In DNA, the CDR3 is TGTGCCAGCAGTTTAATCGGCAACCCAACAGTTACCACTGAAGCTTTCTTT. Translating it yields CASSLIGNPTVTTEAFF.

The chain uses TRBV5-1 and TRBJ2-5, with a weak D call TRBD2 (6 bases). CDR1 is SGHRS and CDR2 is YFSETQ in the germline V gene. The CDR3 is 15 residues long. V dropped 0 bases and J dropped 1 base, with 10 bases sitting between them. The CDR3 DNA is TGCGCCAGCAGCTTGGGAAGCGGGCCCCAAGAGACCCAGTACTTC. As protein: CASSLGSGPQETQYF.

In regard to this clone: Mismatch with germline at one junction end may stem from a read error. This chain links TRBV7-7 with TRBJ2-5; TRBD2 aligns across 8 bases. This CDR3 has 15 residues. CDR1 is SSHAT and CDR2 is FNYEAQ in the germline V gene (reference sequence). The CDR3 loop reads CASSPRGGALETQYF. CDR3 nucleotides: TGTGCTAGCAGTCCACGGGGGGGGGCCCTAGAGACCCAGTACTTC.

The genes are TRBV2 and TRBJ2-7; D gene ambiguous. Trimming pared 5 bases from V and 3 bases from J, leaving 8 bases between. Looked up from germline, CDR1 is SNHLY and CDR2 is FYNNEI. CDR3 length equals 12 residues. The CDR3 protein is CASSPTYYEQYF. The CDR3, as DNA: TGTGCCAGCAGTCCGACATACTACGAGCAGTACTTC.

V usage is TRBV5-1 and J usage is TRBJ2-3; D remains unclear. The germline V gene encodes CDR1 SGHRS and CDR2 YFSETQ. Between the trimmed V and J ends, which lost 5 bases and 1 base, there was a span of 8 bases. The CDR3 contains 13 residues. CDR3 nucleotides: TGCGCCAGCAGGGAGCCGGGCACAGATACGCAGTATTTT. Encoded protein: CASREPGTDTQYF.

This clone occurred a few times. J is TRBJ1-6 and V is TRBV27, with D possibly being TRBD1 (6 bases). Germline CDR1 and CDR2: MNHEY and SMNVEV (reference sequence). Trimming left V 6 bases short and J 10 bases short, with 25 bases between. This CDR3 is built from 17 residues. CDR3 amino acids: CASRLQTGTTVPSPLHF. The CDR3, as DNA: TGTGCCAGCAGGTTGCAGACCGGGACAACCGTCCCCTCACCCCTCCACTTT.

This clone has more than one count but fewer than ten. The CDR3 DNA reads TGTGCCAGCAGCCATGGGAGCTCCTATAATTCACCCCTCCACTTT. Amino acids: CASSHGSSYNSPLHF. This chain joins TRBV3-1 (or the pseudogene TRBV3-2) and TRBJ1-6; no clear D gene. Between the trimmed V and J ends, which lost 3 bases and 0 bases, there was a span of 6 bases. The CDR3 loop spans 15 amino acids. Per germline, CDR1 LGHDT and CDR2 YNNKEL (reference sequence).